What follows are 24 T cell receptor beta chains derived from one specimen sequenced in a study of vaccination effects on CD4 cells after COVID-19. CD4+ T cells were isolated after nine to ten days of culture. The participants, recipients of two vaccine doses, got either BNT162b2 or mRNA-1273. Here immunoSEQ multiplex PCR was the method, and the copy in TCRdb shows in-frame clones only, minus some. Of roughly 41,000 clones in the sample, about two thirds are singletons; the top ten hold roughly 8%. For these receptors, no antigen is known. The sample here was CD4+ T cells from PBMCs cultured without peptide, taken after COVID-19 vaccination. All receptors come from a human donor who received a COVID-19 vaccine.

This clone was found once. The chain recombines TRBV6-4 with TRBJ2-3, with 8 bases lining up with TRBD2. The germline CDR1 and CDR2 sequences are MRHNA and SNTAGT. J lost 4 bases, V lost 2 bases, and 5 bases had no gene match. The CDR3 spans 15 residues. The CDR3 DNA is TGTGCCAGCAGTGACGCGGGGGGCCAGGCAGATACGCAGTATTTT. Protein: CASSDAGGQADTQYF.

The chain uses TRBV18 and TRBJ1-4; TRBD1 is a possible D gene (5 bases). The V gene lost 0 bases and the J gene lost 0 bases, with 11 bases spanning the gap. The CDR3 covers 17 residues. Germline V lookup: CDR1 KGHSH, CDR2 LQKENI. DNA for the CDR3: TGTGCCAGCTCACCACCGGGTGGGACCTCAACTAATGAAAAACTGTTTTTT. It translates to CASSPPGGTSTNEKLFF.

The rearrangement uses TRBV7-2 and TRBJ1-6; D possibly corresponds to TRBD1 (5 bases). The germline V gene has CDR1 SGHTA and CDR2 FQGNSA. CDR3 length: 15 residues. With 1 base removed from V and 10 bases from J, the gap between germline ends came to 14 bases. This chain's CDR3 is CASSLVWGSSSPLHF. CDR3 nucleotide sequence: TGTGCCAGCAGCTTAGTTTGGGGGAGTAGCTCACCCCTCCACTTT.

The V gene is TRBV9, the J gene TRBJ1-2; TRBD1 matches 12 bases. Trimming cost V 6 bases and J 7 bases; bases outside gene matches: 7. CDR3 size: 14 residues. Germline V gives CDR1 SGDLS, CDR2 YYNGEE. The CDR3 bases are TGTGCCAGCATCGCCGGGACAGGGGGCTTTGGCTACACCTTC. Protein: CASIAGTGGFGYTF.

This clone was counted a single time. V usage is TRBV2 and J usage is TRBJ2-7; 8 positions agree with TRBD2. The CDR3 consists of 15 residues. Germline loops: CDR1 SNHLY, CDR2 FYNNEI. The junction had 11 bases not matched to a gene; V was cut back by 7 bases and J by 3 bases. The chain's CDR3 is CASKNNPAGDYEQYF. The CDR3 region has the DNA TGTGCCAGCAAAAATAACCCAGCGGGGGACTACGAGCAGTACTTC.

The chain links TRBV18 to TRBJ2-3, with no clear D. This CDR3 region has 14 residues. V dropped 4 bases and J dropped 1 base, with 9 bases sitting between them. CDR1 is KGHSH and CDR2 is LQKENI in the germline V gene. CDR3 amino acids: CASSQGGGTDTQYF. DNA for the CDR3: TGTGCCAGCTCACAGGGTGGGGGCACAGATACGCAGTATTTT.

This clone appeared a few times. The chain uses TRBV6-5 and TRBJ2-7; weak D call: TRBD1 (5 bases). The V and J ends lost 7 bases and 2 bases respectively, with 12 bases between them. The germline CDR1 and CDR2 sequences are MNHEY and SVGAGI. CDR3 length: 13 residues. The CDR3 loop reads CASTPDNTYEQYF. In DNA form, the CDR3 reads TGTGCCAGCACGCCGGACAATACCTACGAGCAGTACTTC.

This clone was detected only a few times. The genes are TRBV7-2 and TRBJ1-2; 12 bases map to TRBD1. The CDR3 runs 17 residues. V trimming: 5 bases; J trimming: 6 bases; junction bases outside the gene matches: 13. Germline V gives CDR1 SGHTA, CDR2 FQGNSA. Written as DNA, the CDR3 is TGTGCCAGCAGCCCACCGGGACAGGGGGCCCTAGGGAATGGCTACACCTTC. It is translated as CASSPPGQGALGNGYTF.

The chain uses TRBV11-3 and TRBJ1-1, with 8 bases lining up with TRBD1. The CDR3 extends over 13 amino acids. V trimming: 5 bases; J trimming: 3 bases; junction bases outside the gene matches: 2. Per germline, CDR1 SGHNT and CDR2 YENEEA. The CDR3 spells CASSKTGDTEAFF. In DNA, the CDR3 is TGTGCCAGCAGCAAGACAGGGGACACTGAAGCTTTCTTT.

This chain's CDR3 is CASSLQGALNTEAFF. The CDR3 DNA follows: TGTGCCAGCAGCTTGCAGGGGGCACTGAACACTGAAGCTTTCTTT. V and J are TRBV5-4 and TRBJ1-1, with 8 bases that match TRBD1. The CDR3 is 15 residues long. Germline CDR1 SGHNT, CDR2 YYREEE (reference sequence). J was trimmed by 0 bases and V by 1 base; bases with no gene match: 2.

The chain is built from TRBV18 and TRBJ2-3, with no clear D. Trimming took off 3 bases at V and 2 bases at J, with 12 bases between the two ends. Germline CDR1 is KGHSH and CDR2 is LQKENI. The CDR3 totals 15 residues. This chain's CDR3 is CASSPLPTNTDTQYF. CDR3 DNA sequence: TGTGCCAGCTCACCTCTCCCAACTAACACAGATACGCAGTATTTT.

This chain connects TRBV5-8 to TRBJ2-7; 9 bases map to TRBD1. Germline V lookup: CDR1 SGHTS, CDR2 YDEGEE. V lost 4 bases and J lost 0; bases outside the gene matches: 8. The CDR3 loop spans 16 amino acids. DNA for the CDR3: TGTGCCAGCAGCCCCAGGACAGGGGCGAGCTCCTACGAGCAGTACTTC. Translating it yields CASSPRTGASSYEQYF.

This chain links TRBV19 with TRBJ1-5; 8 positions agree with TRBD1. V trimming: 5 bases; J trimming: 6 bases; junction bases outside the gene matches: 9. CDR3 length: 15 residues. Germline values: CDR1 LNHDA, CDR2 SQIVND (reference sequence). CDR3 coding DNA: TGTGCCAGTAGTGGAGGACAGGGATGGGGTCAGCCCCAGCATTTT. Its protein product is CASSGGQGWGQPQHF. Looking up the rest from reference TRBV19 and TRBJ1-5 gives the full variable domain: DGGITQSPKYLFRKEGQNVTLSCEQNLNHDAMYWYRQDPGQGLRLIYYSQIVNDFQKGDIAEGYSVSREKKESFPLTVTSAQKNPTAFYLCASSGGQGWGQPQHFGDGTRLSIL.

The CDR3 here is CASSSALFSEQYF. CDR3 nucleotide sequence: TGTGCCAGCAGTTCGGCTCTATTCTCCGAGCAGTACTTC. This chain joins TRBV6-2 or TRBV6-3 and TRBJ2-7; no clear D. Per the germline V gene, CDR1 is MNHEY and CDR2 is SVGEGT. V lost 4 bases and J lost 6, with 13 bases in between. This CDR3 spans 13 amino acids.

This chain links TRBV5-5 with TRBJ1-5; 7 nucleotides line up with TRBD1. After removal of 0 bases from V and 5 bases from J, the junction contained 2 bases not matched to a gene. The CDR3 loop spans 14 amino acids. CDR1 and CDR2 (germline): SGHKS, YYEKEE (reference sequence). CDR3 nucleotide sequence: TGTGCCAGCAGCTTGGGACAGGGATATCAGCCCCAGCATTTT. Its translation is CASSLGQGYQPQHF.

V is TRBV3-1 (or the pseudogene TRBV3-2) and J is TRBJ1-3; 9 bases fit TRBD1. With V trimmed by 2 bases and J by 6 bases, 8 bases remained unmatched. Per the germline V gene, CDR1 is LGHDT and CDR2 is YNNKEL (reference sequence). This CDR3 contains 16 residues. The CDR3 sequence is CASSQPWTGVPNTIYF. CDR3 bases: TGTGCCAGCAGCCAACCTTGGACAGGGGTGCCAAACACCATATATTTT.

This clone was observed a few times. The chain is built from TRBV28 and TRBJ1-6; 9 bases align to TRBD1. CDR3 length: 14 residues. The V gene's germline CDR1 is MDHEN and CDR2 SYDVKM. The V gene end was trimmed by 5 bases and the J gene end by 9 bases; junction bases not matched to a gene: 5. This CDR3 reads CASSRTGESSPLHF. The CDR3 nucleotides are TGTGCCAGCAGTCGGACAGGGGAGAGTTCACCCCTCCACTTT.

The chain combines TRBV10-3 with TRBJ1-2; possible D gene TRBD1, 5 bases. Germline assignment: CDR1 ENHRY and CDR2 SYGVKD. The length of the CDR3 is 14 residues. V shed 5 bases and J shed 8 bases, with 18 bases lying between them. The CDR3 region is CAISSPARAGGYTF. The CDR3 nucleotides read TGTGCCATCAGTTCACCGGCCAGGGCCGGCGGCTACACCTTC.

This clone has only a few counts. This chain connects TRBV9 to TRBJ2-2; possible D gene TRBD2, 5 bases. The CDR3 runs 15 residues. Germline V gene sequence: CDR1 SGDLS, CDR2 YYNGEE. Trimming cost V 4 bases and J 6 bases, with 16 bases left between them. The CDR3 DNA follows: TGTGCCAGCAGCCCCCGCTTAGAGGGAGCCGGGGAGCTGTTTTTT. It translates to CASSPRLEGAGELFF.

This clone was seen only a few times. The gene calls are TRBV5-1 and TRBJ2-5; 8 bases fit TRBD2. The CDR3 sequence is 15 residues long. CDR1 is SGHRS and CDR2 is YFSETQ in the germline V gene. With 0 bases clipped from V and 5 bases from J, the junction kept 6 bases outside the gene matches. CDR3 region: CASSLGTSLSETQYF. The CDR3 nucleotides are TGCGCCAGCAGCTTGGGGACTAGCCTTTCGGAGACCCAGTACTTC.

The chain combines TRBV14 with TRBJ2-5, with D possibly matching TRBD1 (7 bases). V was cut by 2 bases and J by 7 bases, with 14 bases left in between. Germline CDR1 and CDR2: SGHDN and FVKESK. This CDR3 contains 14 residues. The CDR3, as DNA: TGTGCCAGCAGCCAACGGACAGGAGCGGGGACCCAGTACTTC. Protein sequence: CASSQRTGAGTQYF.

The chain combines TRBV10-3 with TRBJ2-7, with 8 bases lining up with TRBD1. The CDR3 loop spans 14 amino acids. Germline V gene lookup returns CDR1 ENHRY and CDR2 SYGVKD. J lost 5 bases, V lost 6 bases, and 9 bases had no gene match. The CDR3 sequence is CAISLTGVSDEQYF. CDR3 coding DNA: TGTGCCATCAGCTTGACAGGGGTATCGGACGAGCAGTACTTC.

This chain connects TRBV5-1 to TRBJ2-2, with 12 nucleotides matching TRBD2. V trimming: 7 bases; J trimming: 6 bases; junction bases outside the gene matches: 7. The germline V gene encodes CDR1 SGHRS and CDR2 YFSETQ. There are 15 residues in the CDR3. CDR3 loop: CASAMTSGSPGELFF. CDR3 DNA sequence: TGCGCCAGCGCGATGACTAGCGGGAGTCCCGGGGAGCTGTTTTTT.

CDR3 sequence: CASSPYPTGWDQPQHF. DNA of the CDR3: TGTGCCAGTAGTCCATACCCGACAGGGTGGGACCAGCCCCAGCATTTT. The rearrangement uses TRBV19 and TRBJ1-5, with 7 bases that match TRBD1. CDR1 is LNHDA and CDR2 is SQIVND in the germline V gene (reference sequence). The CDR3 spans 16 residues. V dropped 5 bases and J dropped 7; count of bases not matched to a gene: 14.